The clone carrying this TCR beta chain has more than one count but fewer than ten. These data are taken from a study of cytomegalovirus exposure and HLA in healthy donors. The PCR used 60 Vbeta and 13 Jbeta primers. Here immunoSEQ multiplex PCR was the method, and the copy in TCRdb shows in-frame clones only, minus some. The profile shows 150,000 to 200,000 clones, around 81% of them singletons. The V and J ends lost 5 bases and 4 bases, in that order; junction bases with no gene match: 4. CDR1 and CDR2 from the germline V gene are GTSNPN and SVGIG (reference sequence). The CDR3 loop spans 12 amino acids.

Sequencing input: PBMCs. The source is a woman aged 40 to 50 in good health and CMV-seronegative. The rearrangement joins TRBV30 to TRBJ1-1, with 7 bases matching TRBD1. In DNA form, the CDR3 reads TGTGCCTGGGAGGGGGCTCGCACTGAAGCTTTCTTT. This codes for CAWEGARTEAFF.